The clone carrying this T cell receptor beta chain was recorded once. CDR3 length equals 17 residues. V lost 8 bases to trimming and J lost 4 bases; unmatched junction nucleotides: 18. Germline CDR1 MDHEN, CDR2 SYDVKM. Sequencing was performed with immunoSEQ multiplex PCR; in TCRdb, only in-frame clones are kept and a portion is missing. The sample lists approximately 40,000 clones; 70% to 90% were seen once. This sample stems from a study of OX40 agonist ivuxolimab in advanced cancers. This TCR was sampled from an adult with an advanced solid tumor such as melanoma, head and neck, liver or kidney cancer. The rearrangement joins TRBV28 to TRBJ2-3; 7 bases align to TRBD2. This material consisted of CD4+ or CD8+ T cells sorted from blood, taken in a trial of the OX40 agonist ivuxolimab. Here the CDR3 DNA reads TGTGCCAGCCCACCTCGCGTGCCGGGGAGGGCGGCAGATACGCAGTATTTT. Its protein product is CASPPRVPGRAADTQYF. The variable domain in full, with the rest retrieved from reference TRBV28 and TRBJ2-3, is DVKVTQSSRYLVKRTGEKVFLECVQDMDHENMFWYRQDPGLGLRLIYFSYDVKMKEKGDIPEGYSVSREKKERFSLILESASTNQTSMYLCASPPRVPGRAADTQYFGPGTRLTVL.